These 5 T cell receptor beta chains originate from one sample sequenced in a study of blood T cell repertoires in COVID-19. Method: immunoSEQ multiplex PCR; TCRdb's copy keeps in-frame clones and lacks some. The sample records roughly 160,000 clones, 80% to 90% being singletons. The sequenced sample consisted of peripheral blood. The receptors come from a woman older than 75 with COVID-19, enrolled during active disease.

The V call is TRBV6-4, the J call TRBJ1-6; D gene ambiguous. The V and J ends lost 9 bases and 10 bases respectively, with 19 bases between them. Per germline, CDR1 MRHNA and CDR2 SNTAGT. CDR3 length equals 14 residues. The CDR3 DNA is TGTGCCAGTCAATCCGAGTTGGGAGAGTCACCCCTCCACTTT. Translating gives CASQSELGESPLHF.

The chain recombines TRBV5-4 with TRBJ2-7; TRBD2 aligns across 13 bases. The J segment lost 2 bases and the V segment lost 4 bases, leaving 3 bases of the junction unmatched. Germline V gene data show CDR1 as SGHNT and CDR2 as YYREEE (reference sequence). The CDR3 runs to 15 residues. Here the CDR3 DNA reads TGTGCCAGCAGCCGGGGACTAGCGGGAACCTACGAGCAGTACTTC. Translating gives CASSRGLAGTYEQYF.

The V and J genes are TRBV6-5 and TRBJ1-1, with a possible D match to TRBD1 (6 bases). The germline gives CDR1 MNHEY, CDR2 SVGAGI. This CDR3 spans 13 amino acids. Deletions cut 7 bases from V and 3 bases from J, with 12 bases between. The CDR3 reads CASNFRQDTEAFF. As DNA, the CDR3 is TGTGCCAGCAATTTCAGACAGGACACTGAAGCTTTCTTT.

The genes are TRBV5-1 and TRBJ2-7; TRBD2 matches 11 bases. Germline V gene data show CDR1 as SGHRS and CDR2 as YFSETQ. This CDR3 comprises 15 residues. Trimming removed 0 bases from V and 5 bases from J; junction bases left unmatched: 4. CDR3 sequence (DNA): TGCGCCAGCAGCTTGGGACTAGCGGGAACCCACGAGCAGTACTTC. It specifies CASSLGLAGTHEQYF.

The rearrangement links TRBV24-1 to TRBJ2-3; D is perhaps TRBD2 (5 bases). The CDR3 consists of 17 residues. The V end lost 4 bases, the J end lost 2 bases, and 18 bases lay between the germline ends. Germline CDR1 reads KGHDR; CDR2 reads SFDVKD. In nucleotides, the CDR3 is TGTGCCACCAGTGACGGGGAATTCGAGGCCCACACAGATACGCAGTATTTT. This gives the protein CATSDGEFEAHTDTQYF.